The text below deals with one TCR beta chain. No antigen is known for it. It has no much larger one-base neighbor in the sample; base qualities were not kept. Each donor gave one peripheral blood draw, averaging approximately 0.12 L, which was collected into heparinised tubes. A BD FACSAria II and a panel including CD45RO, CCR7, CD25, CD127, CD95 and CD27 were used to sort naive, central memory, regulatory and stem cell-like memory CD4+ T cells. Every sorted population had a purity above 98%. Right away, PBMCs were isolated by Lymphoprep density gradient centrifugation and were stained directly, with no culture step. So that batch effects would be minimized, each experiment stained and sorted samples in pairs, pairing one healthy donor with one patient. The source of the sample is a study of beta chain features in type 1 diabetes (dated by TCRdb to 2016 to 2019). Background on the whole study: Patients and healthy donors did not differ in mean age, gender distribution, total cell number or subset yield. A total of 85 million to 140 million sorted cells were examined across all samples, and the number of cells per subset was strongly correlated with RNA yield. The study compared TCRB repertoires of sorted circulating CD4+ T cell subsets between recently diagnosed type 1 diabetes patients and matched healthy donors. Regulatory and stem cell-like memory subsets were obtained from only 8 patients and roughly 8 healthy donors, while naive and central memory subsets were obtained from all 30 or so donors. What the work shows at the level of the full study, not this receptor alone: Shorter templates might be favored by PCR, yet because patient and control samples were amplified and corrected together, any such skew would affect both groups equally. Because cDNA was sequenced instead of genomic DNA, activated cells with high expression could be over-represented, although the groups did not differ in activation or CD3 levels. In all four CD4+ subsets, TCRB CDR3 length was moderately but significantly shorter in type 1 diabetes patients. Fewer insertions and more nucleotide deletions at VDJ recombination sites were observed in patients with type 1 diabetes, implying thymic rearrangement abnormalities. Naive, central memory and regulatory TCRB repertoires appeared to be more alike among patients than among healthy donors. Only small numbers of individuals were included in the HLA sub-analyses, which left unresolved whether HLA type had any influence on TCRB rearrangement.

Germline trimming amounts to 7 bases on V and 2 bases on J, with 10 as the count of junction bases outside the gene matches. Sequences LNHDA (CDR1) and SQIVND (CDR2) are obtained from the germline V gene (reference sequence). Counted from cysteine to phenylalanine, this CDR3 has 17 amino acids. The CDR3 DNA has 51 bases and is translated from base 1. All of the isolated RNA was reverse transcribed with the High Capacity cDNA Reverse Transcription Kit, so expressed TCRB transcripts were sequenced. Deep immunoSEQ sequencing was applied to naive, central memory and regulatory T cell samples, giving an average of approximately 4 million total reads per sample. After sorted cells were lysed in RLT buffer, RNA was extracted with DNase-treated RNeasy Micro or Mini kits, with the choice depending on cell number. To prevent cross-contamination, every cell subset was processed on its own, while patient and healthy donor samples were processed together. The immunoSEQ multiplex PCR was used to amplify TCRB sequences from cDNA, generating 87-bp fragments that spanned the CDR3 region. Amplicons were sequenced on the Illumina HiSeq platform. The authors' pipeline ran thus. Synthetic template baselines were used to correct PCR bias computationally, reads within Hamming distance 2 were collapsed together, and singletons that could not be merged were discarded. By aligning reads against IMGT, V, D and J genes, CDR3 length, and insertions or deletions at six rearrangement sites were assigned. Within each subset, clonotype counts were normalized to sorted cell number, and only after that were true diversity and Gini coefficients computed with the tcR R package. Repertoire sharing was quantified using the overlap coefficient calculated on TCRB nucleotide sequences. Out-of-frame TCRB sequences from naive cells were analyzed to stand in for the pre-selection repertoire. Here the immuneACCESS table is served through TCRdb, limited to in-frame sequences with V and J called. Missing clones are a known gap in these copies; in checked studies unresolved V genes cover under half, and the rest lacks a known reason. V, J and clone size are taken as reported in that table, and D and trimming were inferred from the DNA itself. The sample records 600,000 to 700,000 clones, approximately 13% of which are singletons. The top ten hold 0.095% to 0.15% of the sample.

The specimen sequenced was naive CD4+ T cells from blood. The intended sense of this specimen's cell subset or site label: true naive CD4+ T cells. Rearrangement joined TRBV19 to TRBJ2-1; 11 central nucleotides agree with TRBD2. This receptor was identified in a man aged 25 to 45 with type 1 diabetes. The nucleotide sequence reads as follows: TGTGCCAGTAACCTCGCTAGCGGGGGGCTTCCCTACAATGAGCAGTTCTTC. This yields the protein CASNLASGGLPYNEQFF. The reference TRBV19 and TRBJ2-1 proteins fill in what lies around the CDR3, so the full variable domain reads DGGITQSPKYLFRKEGQNVTLSCEQNLNHDAMYWYRQDPGQGLRLIYYSQIVNDFQKGDIAEGYSVSREKKESFPLTVTSAQKNPTAFYLCASNLASGGLPYNEQFFGPGTRLTVL.